Each of the 24 T cell receptor beta chains below was sequenced from the same sample in a study of blood T cell repertoires in COVID-19. Assay used: immunoSEQ multiplex PCR; TCRdb lists only in-frame clones, some missing. The sample lists about 260,000 clones, around 90% seen once, with roughly 3.9% in the top ten. The sequenced material came from peripheral blood. These TCRs come from a woman aged 35 to 49 with acute or convalescent COVID-19.

J is TRBJ2-2 and V is TRBV7-2; 10 bases map to TRBD2. With 6 bases clipped from V and 4 bases from J, the junction kept 5 bases outside the gene matches. Germline V gives CDR1 SGHTA, CDR2 FQGNSA. This CDR3 spans 15 amino acids. The CDR3 DNA reads TGTGCCAGCAGTCCCCTAGCGGGGGCCACCGGGGAGCTGTTTTTT. Protein sequence: CASSPLAGATGELFF.

This chain joins TRBV10-3 and TRBJ2-1; D ambiguous. CDR3 length equals 18 residues. V was shortened by 2 bases and J by 6 bases, with 23 bases between the two germline ends. The germline gives CDR1 ENHRY, CDR2 SYGVKD. CDR3 coding DNA: TGTGCCATCAGTGAGCCCAGCGATATCAATAGGTTCGTCAATGAGCAGTTCTTC. Amino acid sequence: CAISEPSDINRFVNEQFF.

J is TRBJ2-5 and V is TRBV6-5, with 11 bases that match TRBD2. The CDR3 extends over 15 amino acids. Germline lookup yields CDR1 MNHEY and CDR2 SVGAGI. The ends lost 8 bases at V and 2 bases at J; junction bases unmatched: 7. CDR3 sequence: CASPSTSGVQETQYF. For the CDR3, the DNA is TGTGCCAGCCCGTCGACTAGCGGGGTTCAAGAGACCCAGTACTTC.

The chain has TRBV5-8 and TRBJ2-2; 7 bases agree with TRBD2. V was clipped by 0 bases and J by 4 bases; unmatched bases: 6. Germline CDR1 SGHTS, CDR2 YDEGEE. CDR3 length equals 16 residues. CDR3 DNA: TGTGCCAGCAGCTTGGCCCATGGGAGGGGCACCGGGGAGCTGTTTTTT. Its protein product is CASSLAHGRGTGELFF.

This rearrangement joins TRBV5-1 to TRBJ1-1; D uncertain. The CDR3 extends over 14 amino acids. Trimming pared 0 bases from V and 0 bases from J, leaving 6 bases between. Germline-derived CDR1 and CDR2 are SGHRS and YFSETQ. DNA of the CDR3: TGCGCCAGCAGCTTGGTACACATGAACACTGAAGCTTTCTTT. Encoded protein: CASSLVHMNTEAFF.

The V gene is TRBV7-6, the J gene TRBJ2-5; 8 bases map to TRBD2. V shed 0 bases and J 3 bases; nucleotides not matched to a gene: 3. Germline assignment: CDR1 SGHVS and CDR2 FNYEAQ. This CDR3 spans 15 amino acids. CDR3 bases: TGTGCCAGCAGCTTAGCAGGCGGGGGGAAAGAGACCCAGTACTTC. This gives the protein CASSLAGGGKETQYF.

The chain links TRBV24-1 to TRBJ1-2; no firm D call. The V end was cut by 2 bases, the J end by 4 bases, with 16 bases between. The CDR3 runs to 16 residues. Germline V gives CDR1 KGHDR, CDR2 SFDVKD. CDR3 amino acids: CATSDSRLPYFYGYTF. CDR3 coding DNA: TGTGCCACCAGTGATTCTCGACTACCCTACTTCTATGGCTACACCTTC.

This clone has only a few counts. V gene TRBV6-5 combines with J gene TRBJ2-1, with 7 bases lining up with TRBD2. The CDR3 is 16 residues long. V trimming: 2 bases; J trimming: 0 bases; junction bases outside the gene matches: 4. The germline gives CDR1 MNHEY, CDR2 SVGAGI. In DNA, the CDR3 is TGTGCCAGCAGTTACGAAAGGACTAGCTCCTACAATGAGCAGTTCTTC. This sequence encodes CASSYERTSSYNEQFF.

The gene calls are TRBV12-3 or TRBV12-4 and TRBJ2-3; weak D call: TRBD2 (6 bases). The CDR3 length is 12 residues. The V and J ends lost 5 bases and 6 bases respectively, with 9 bases between them. The CDR3 nucleotides are TGTGCCAGCAGTCCCCGGGGGGATACGCAGTATTTT. This translates into CASSPRGDTQYF.

This clone was detected only once. V gene TRBV24-1 combines with J gene TRBJ1-2; D is unresolved. The CDR3 extends over 11 amino acids. Germline CDR1 KGHDR, CDR2 SFDVKD. Trimming left V 9 bases short and J 4 bases short, with 8 bases between. DNA for the CDR3: TGTGCCACCCAAGCGAGCTATGGCTACACCTTC. It encodes CATQASYGYTF.

V usage is TRBV11-2 and J usage is TRBJ2-5; tentative D call: TRBD2 (7 bases). Trimming took 4 bases from V and 5 from J, leaving 17 bases between them. The CDR3 has 15 residues. The germline V gene encodes CDR1 SGHAT and CDR2 FQNNGV. The CDR3 loop reads CASSSFGGQGETQYF. The CDR3 coding sequence is TGTGCCAGCAGCTCCTTCGGGGGGCAGGGCGAGACCCAGTACTTC.

In its sample, this clone was seen once. V gene TRBV5-1 combines with J gene TRBJ2-1; the D is unclear. Germline assignment: CDR1 SGHRS and CDR2 YFSETQ. Trimming shortened V by 4 bases and J by 10 bases, and 12 bases separated the two germline ends. This CDR3 spans 12 amino acids. The CDR3 spells CASSIELGEQFF. In DNA, the CDR3 is TGCGCCAGCAGCATCGAGCTCGGGGAGCAGTTCTTC. The variable domain in full, completed from reference TRBV5-1 and TRBJ2-1, reads KAGVTQTPRYLIKTRGQQVTLSCSPISGHRSVSWYQQTPGQGLQFLFEYFSETQRNKGNFPGRFSGRQFSNSRSEMNVSTLELGDSALYLCASSIELGEQFFGPGTRLTVL.

The CDR3 loop reads CASTPPLTDTQYF. For the CDR3, the DNA is TGTGCCAGCACCCCGCCACTCACAGATACGCAGTATTTT. The chain recombines TRBV9 with TRBJ2-3, with D unresolved. Germline V gene sequence: CDR1 SGDLS, CDR2 YYNGEE. V was clipped by 6 bases and J by 2 bases, with 10 bases between them. CDR3 length equals 13 residues.

The chain employs TRBV9 and TRBJ1-5; perhaps TRBD1 as D (5 bases). The germline CDR1 and CDR2 sequences are SGDLS and YYNGEE. The CDR3 is 15 amino acids. V lost 0 bases and J lost 5, with 12 bases in between. CDR3 region: CASSVGGGVDQPQHF. The CDR3 nucleotides read TGTGCCAGCAGCGTAGGGGGGGGAGTGGATCAGCCCCAGCATTTT.

The chain joins TRBV19 to TRBJ1-2; D is undetermined. Germline CDR1 LNHDA, CDR2 SQIVND (reference sequence). V lost 6 bases, J lost 6 bases, and 8 bases lay in between. The CDR3 contains 11 residues. The CDR3 here is CASRISHGYTF. The CDR3 DNA sequence: TGTGCCAGTAGGATCAGTCATGGCTACACCTTC.

The chain joins TRBV15 to TRBJ1-5; 8 nucleotides line up with TRBD1. The CDR3 loop spans 15 amino acids. Trimming took 0 bases from V and 4 from J; bases not matched to a gene: 2. Germline V gene lookup returns CDR1 LNHNV and CDR2 YYDKDF (reference sequence). The CDR3 reads CATSRDRDRNQPQHF. As DNA, the CDR3 is TGTGCCACCAGCAGAGATAGGGACAGGAATCAGCCCCAGCATTTT.

The rearrangement joins TRBV3-1 (or the pseudogene TRBV3-2) to TRBJ2-1, with a possible D match to TRBD2 (5 bases). This CDR3 region has 16 residues. Per germline, CDR1 LGHDT and CDR2 YNNKEL (reference sequence). Trimming left V 4 bases short and J 6 bases short, with 19 bases between. In DNA, the CDR3 is TGTGCCAGCAGCCCTCATTCGGGGATTCCGTCCAATGAGCAGTTCTTC. Translating it yields CASSPHSGIPSNEQFF.

J is TRBJ2-3 and V is TRBV11-3; D uncertain. This CDR3 region has 14 residues. Germline V gene data show CDR1 as SGHNT and CDR2 as YENEEA. V was cut by 0 bases and J by 2 bases, with 6 bases left in between. The CDR3 DNA is TGTGCCAGCAGCTTAGAGGCAGTCACAGATACGCAGTATTTT. Its protein is CASSLEAVTDTQYF.

This clone was detected only a few times. The CDR3 loop is CASTPGEQRNEKLFF. The CDR3 DNA reads as TGTGCCAGCACCCCGGGGGAACAACGGAATGAAAAACTGTTTTTT. J is TRBJ1-4 and V is TRBV11-2; possibly TRBD1 for D (5 bases). V lost 7 bases to trimming and J lost 5 bases, with 17 bases between them. CDR3 length: 15 residues. Per the germline V gene, CDR1 is SGHAT and CDR2 is FQNNGV.

The J gene is TRBJ2-3, the V gene TRBV9; tentatively, D is TRBD1 (6 bases). Trimming pared 4 bases from V and 2 bases from J, leaving 14 bases between. The germline V gene has CDR1 SGDLS and CDR2 YYNGEE. The CDR3 totals 15 residues. The CDR3 spells CASSPGWGHTDTQYF. For the CDR3, the DNA is TGTGCCAGCAGCCCCGGGTGGGGGCACACAGATACGCAGTATTTT.

This clone was seen once. This chain connects TRBV12-3 or TRBV12-4 to TRBJ1-1; D is undetermined. Trimming took 9 bases from V and 10 from J, leaving 15 bases between them. The CDR3 spans 11 residues. CDR3 sequence: CARNSEDGAFF. DNA of the CDR3: TGTGCCAGGAATTCAGAGGATGGAGCTTTCTTT.

The chain uses TRBV3-1 (or the pseudogene TRBV3-2) and TRBJ2-1; 7 nucleotides match TRBD2. CDR3 size: 15 residues. Trimming cost V 4 bases and J 6 bases; bases outside gene matches: 9. CDR1 and CDR2 (germline): LGHDT, YNNKEL (reference sequence). The CDR3, as DNA: TGTGCCAGCAGCCTGCTGGCGGGGGTCTCCAATGAGCAGTTCTTC. It is translated as CASSLLAGVSNEQFF.

The chain employs TRBV11-2 and TRBJ1-1; D gene ambiguous. Looked up from germline, CDR1 is SGHAT and CDR2 is FQNNGV. V dropped 1 base and J dropped 4 bases, with 16 bases sitting between them. The CDR3 is 16 residues long. CDR3 sequence reads: CASSLAFGRRSTEAFF. As DNA, the CDR3 is TGTGCCAGCAGCTTAGCATTCGGGAGAAGGAGCACTGAAGCTTTCTTT.

V is TRBV19 and J is TRBJ2-5; 8 nucleotides match TRBD2. Trimming at V came to 6 bases and at J to 4 bases, leaving 7 bases not matched to a gene. Germline V gives CDR1 LNHDA, CDR2 SQIVND (reference sequence). The length of the CDR3 is 14 residues. The CDR3 region has the DNA TGTGCCAGTAGCCCCAGGGCGGGGGGAGAGACCCAGTACTTC. This sequence encodes CASSPRAGGETQYF.